This T cell receptor beta chain emerged from a study of blood T cell repertoires in COVID-19. As for the study in general: Samples came from the United States, Italy and Spain, spanning acute and convalescent COVID-19. Sample material is recorded as cDNA or gDNA derived from T cells, B-cell-depleted T cells, or PBMCs.

Authors' methods: Amplification of reference gene primers provided the estimated nucleated cell counts. The assay was immunoSEQ multiplex PCR, and TCRdb's table has in-frame clones only and misses some. Clone size and V and J calls were adopted from that table, with D and trimming inferred from the DNA. The sample lists about 110,000 clones, 70% to 85% occurring once. This CDR3 comprises 15 residues. Looked up from germline, CDR1 is LGHNA and CDR2 is YNFKEQ. Trimming cost V 3 bases and J 6 bases; bases outside gene matches: 6. The chain employs TRBV4-2 and TRBJ1-1, with 11 nucleotides matching TRBD1. Source material: peripheral blood. This sequence originates from a man in his 70s with active or convalescent COVID-19. The CDR3 region has the DNA TGTGCCAGCAGCCAGTCCGGGACAGGGGGAGCTGAAGCTTTCTTT. Its translation is CASSQSGTGGAEAFF.